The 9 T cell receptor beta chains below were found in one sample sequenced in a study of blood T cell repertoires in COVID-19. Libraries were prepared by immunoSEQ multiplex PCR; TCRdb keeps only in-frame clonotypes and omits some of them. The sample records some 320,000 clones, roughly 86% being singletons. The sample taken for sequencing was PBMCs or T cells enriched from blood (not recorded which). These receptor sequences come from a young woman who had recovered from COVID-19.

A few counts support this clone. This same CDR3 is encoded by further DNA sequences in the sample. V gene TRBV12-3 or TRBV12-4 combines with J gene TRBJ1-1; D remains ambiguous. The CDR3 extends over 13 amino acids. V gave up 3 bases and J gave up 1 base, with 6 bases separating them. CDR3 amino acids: CASSFDRNTEAFF. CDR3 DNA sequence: TGTGCCAGCAGTTTCGATAGGAACACTGAAGCTTTCTTT.

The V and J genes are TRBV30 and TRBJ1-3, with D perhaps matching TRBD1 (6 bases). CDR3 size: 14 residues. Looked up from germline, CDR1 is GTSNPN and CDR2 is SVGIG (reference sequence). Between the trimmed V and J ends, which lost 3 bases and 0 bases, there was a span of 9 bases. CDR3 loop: CAWRGTISGNTIYF. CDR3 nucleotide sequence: TGTGCCTGGAGGGGGACAATCTCTGGAAACACCATATATTTT.

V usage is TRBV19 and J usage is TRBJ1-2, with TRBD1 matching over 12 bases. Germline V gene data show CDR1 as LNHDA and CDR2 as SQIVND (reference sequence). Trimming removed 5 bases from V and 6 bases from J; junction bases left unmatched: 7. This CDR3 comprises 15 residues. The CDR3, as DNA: TGTGCCAGTAGTTCCCGGGACAGGGGGCGTGATGGCTACACCTTC. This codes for CASSSRDRGRDGYTF.

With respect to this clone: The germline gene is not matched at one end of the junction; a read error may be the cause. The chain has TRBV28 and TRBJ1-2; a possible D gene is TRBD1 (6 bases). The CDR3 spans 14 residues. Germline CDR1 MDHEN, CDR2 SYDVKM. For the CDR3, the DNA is TGTGCCAGCAGCTTATTCACAGGGACCTATGGCTACACCTTC. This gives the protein CASSLFTGTYGYTF.

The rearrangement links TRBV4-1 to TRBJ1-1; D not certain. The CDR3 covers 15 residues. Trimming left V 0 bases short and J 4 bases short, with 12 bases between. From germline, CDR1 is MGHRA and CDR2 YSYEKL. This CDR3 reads CASSQDPPAGTEAFF. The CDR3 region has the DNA TGCGCCAGCAGCCAAGACCCCCCAGCGGGCACTGAAGCTTTCTTT.

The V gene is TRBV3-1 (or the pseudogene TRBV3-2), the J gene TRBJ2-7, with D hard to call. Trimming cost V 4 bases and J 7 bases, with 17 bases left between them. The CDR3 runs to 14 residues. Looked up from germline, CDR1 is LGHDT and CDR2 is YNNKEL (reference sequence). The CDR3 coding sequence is TGTGCCAGCAGCCCCCCCCAATCATACAAGGAGCAGTACTTC. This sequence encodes CASSPPQSYKEQYF.

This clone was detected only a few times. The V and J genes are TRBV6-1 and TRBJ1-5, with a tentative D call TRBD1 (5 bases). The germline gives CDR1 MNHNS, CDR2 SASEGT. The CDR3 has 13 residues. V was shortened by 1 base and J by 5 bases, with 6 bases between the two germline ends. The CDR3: CASSEVGDQPQHF. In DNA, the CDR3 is TGTGCCAGCAGTGAAGTAGGGGATCAGCCCCAGCATTTT.

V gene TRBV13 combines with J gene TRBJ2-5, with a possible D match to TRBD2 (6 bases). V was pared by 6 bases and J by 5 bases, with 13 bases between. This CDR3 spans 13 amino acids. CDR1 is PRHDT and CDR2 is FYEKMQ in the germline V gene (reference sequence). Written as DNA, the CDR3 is TGTGCCAGCAGGGCTACGGGGACTGAGACCCAGTACTTC. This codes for CASRATGTETQYF. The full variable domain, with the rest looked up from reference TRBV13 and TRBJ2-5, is AAGVIQSPRHLIKEKRETATLKCYPIPRHDTVYWYQQGPGQDPQFLISFYEKMQSDKGSIPDRFSAQQFSDYHSELNMSSLELGDSALYFCASRATGTETQYFGPGTRLLVL.

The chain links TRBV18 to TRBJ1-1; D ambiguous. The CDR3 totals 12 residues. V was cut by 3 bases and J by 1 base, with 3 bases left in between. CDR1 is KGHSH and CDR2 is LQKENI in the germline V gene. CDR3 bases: TGTGCCAGCTCACCTCAGAACACTGAAGCTTTCTTT. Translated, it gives CASSPQNTEAFF.